The 4 T cell receptor beta chains below come from one sample, sequenced in a study of blood T cell repertoires in COVID-19. Clones were sequenced by immunoSEQ multiplex PCR, and TCRdb holds only the in-frame ones, with some missing. The sample lists about 270,000 clones; around 90% were seen once. Sequencing input: PBMCs or T cells enriched from blood (not recorded which). All receptors derive from a man aged 40-49 years who had been exposed to COVID-19.

This clone was seen just once. J is TRBJ2-3 and V is TRBV5-5; D is perhaps TRBD1 (6 bases). Per the germline V gene, CDR1 is SGHKS and CDR2 is YYEKEE (reference sequence). The V end lost 7 bases, the J end lost 2 bases, and 17 bases lay between the germline ends. The CDR3 has 15 residues. The CDR3 region has the DNA TGTGCCAGCTTACCGTGGGGGCTCAACACAGATACGCAGTATTTT. Translated: CASLPWGLNTDTQYF.

The rearrangement uses TRBV4-3 and TRBJ2-3; 10 bases map to TRBD2. The CDR3 is 19 residues long. Germline V lookup: CDR1 LGHNA, CDR2 YSLEER. Losses at the gene ends were 0 bases for V and 0 bases for J; bases not matched to a gene: 9. In nucleotides, the CDR3 is TGCGCCAGCAGCCAAGATATTCTAGCGGGAGCCTCTAGCACAGATACGCAGTATTTT. This translates into CASSQDILAGASSTDTQYF.

The chain has TRBV27 and TRBJ1-5; D gene unclear. V dropped 5 bases and J dropped 5 bases, with 10 bases sitting between them. This CDR3 spans 13 amino acids. Germline CDR1 MNHEY, CDR2 SMNVEV (reference sequence). The CDR3 loop is CASSQVSHQPQHF. The CDR3 bases are TGTGCCAGCAGTCAGGTGTCTCATCAGCCCCAGCATTTT.

The chain combines TRBV30 with TRBJ2-3, with D perhaps TRBD2 (5 bases). V lost 4 bases and J 2 bases, leaving 16 bases between the germline ends. The CDR3 has 15 amino acids. The V gene's germline CDR1 is GTSNPN and CDR2 SVGIG (reference sequence). CDR3 protein: CAWIPKSGYTDTQYF. In DNA form, the CDR3 reads TGTGCCTGGATCCCTAAAAGCGGCTACACAGATACGCAGTATTTT.